This TCR beta chain was found in a study of blood T cell repertoires in COVID-19. About the research overall: In each case, the material was cDNA or gDNA derived from T cells, B-cell-depleted T cells, or PBMCs.

Produced via immunoSEQ multiplex PCR; TCRdb's table is partial and in-frame only. The data show approximately 290,000 clones, approximately 90% seen once. Seattle patients were enrolled while actively infected and followed longitudinally. The CDR3 has 15 amino acids. Trimming shortened V by 7 bases and J by 7 bases, and 23 bases separated the two germline ends. The germline V gene encodes CDR1 SNHLY and CDR2 FYNNEI. The sample consisted of peripheral blood. The V and J genes are TRBV2 and TRBJ2-7; D perhaps matches TRBD2 (7 bases). This TCR came from a woman younger than 45 with COVID-19, enrolled during active disease. Here the CDR3 reads CASIRFLGGGSEQYF. Written as DNA, the CDR3 is TGTGCCAGCATACGTTTTTTGGGAGGGGGGAGTGAGCAGTACTTC. Drawing the rest from reference TRBV2 and TRBJ2-7, the complete variable domain is EPEVTQTPSHQVTQMGQEVILRCVPISNHLYFYWYRQILGQKVEFLVSFYNNEISEKSEIFDDQFSVERPDGSNFTLKIRSTKLEDSAMYFCASIRFLGGGSEQYFGPGTRLTVT.